What follows are 28 T cell receptor beta chains derived from one specimen sequenced in a study of T cell responses to AZD1222 COVID-19 vaccine. Libraries were prepared by immunoSEQ multiplex PCR; TCRdb keeps only in-frame clonotypes and omits some of them. The sample lists just over 70,000 clones; around 85% were seen once. Sequencing was performed on peripheral blood, taken on day 0 of AZD1222 vaccination. The receptors originated from an adult in good health.

This chain joins TRBV11-3 and TRBJ1-4, with 7 bases aligning to TRBD1. This CDR3 region has 13 residues. Per the germline V gene, CDR1 is SGHNT and CDR2 is YENEEA. V lost 3 bases and J lost 8; bases outside the gene matches: 3. The CDR3 region has the DNA TGTGCCAGCAGCTTTCAGGGGGAAGAAAAACTGTTTTTT. Amino acid sequence: CASSFQGEEKLFF.

The chain carries TRBV18 and TRBJ1-2; possibly TRBD1 for D (5 bases). V gave up 2 bases and J gave up 0 bases, with 13 bases separating them. This CDR3 is 16 amino acids long. Germline V gene sequence: CDR1 KGHSH, CDR2 LQKENI. CDR3 DNA: TGTGCCAGCTCACCATCAGGGATTGGGGCTAACTATGGCTACACCTTC. Protein product: CASSPSGIGANYGYTF.

This chain uses TRBV27 with TRBJ2-2; weak D call: TRBD2 (6 bases). The germline V and J ends were trimmed by 2 bases and 6 bases, with 10 bases remaining between them. The CDR3 is 14 residues long. Germline V CDR1 and CDR2: MNHEY, SMNVEV (reference sequence). CDR3: CASSLGGAAGELFF. For the CDR3, the DNA is TGTGCCAGCAGTTTAGGAGGGGCCGCCGGGGAGCTGTTTTTT.

This clone was picked up a small number of times. The rearrangement joins TRBV7-8 to TRBJ1-2; 9 nucleotides align to TRBD1. CDR3 size: 15 residues. The ends lost 1 base at V and 8 bases at J; junction bases unmatched: 8. Per the germline V gene, CDR1 is SGHVS and CDR2 is FQNEAQ. CDR3 loop: CASSLVVGTGPGYTF. The DNA of the CDR3 is TGTGCCAGCAGCTTAGTAGTAGGGACAGGGCCCGGCTACACCTTC.

The chain uses TRBV3-1 (or the pseudogene TRBV3-2) and TRBJ1-6, with D possibly being TRBD1 (6 bases). V lost 1 base and J 5 bases, leaving 12 bases between the germline ends. Per germline, CDR1 LGHDT and CDR2 YNNKEL (reference sequence). The CDR3 runs to 16 residues. The CDR3 sequence: CASSQGGAGNNSPLHF. The CDR3, as DNA: TGTGCCAGCAGCCAAGGGGGGGCTGGAAATAATTCACCCCTCCACTTT.

This clone has just a few counts. This chain joins TRBV18 and TRBJ1-3; D gene unclear. Germline lookup yields CDR1 KGHSH and CDR2 LQKENI. The ends were cut back, 2 bases at V and 0 bases at J, with 8 bases in the middle. The CDR3 extends over 15 amino acids. The DNA of the CDR3 is TGTGCCAGCTCACCAGAGGGATCCTCTGGAAACACCATATATTTT. This encodes CASSPEGSSGNTIYF.

The CDR3 nucleotides are TGTGCCAGCAGTTACGGGGAAGGGTCACCCCTCCACTTT. Protein product: CASSYGEGSPLHF. The V and J genes are TRBV6-6 and TRBJ1-6; D ambiguous. Germline assignment: CDR1 MNHNY and CDR2 SVGAGI (reference sequence). V was cut by 2 bases and J by 10 bases, with 9 bases left in between. The CDR3 has 13 amino acids.

The chain carries TRBV7-3 and TRBJ2-1, with 8 bases that match TRBD1. Germline lookup yields CDR1 SGHTA and CDR2 FQGTGA. Trimming at V came to 3 bases and at J to 8 bases, leaving 6 bases not matched to a gene. CDR3 length: 14 residues. CDR3 nucleotide sequence: TGTGCCAGCAGCTTCGGACAGGGTCGGGATGAGCAGTTCTTC. Its translation: CASSFGQGRDEQFF.

The V gene is TRBV27, the J gene TRBJ1-5; D not resolved. This CDR3 has 14 amino acids. CDR1 and CDR2 (germline): MNHEY, SMNVEV (reference sequence). The ends were cut back, 6 bases at V and 0 bases at J, with 9 bases in the middle. The CDR3 nucleotides read TGTGCCAGCAGCCCGGTGGGTAGCAATCAGCCCCAGCATTTT. This gives the protein CASSPVGSNQPQHF.

This clone was recorded once. The chain joins TRBV3-1 (or the pseudogene TRBV3-2) to TRBJ1-4; no firm D call. This CDR3 spans 12 amino acids. Germline CDR1 is LGHDT and CDR2 is YNNKEL (reference sequence). The V gene lost 1 base and the J gene lost 7 bases, with 4 bases spanning the gap. CDR3 sequence (DNA): TGTGCCAGCAGCCAAGGAGGTGAAAAACTGTTTTTT. The encoded protein is CASSQGGEKLFF.

This chain joins TRBV10-2 and TRBJ2-1; 9 bases are shared with TRBD2. Germline V gene sequence: CDR1 WSHSY, CDR2 SAAADI. After removal of 6 bases from V and 2 bases from J, the junction contained 2 bases not matched to a gene. The CDR3 contains 14 residues. This chain's CDR3 is CASRLAGPYNEQFF. DNA for the CDR3: TGCGCCAGCAGGCTAGCGGGGCCCTACAATGAGCAGTTCTTC.

The J gene is TRBJ1-6, the V gene TRBV7-9; no clear D. V lost 7 bases to trimming and J lost 10 bases, with 14 bases between them. Germline V gene data show CDR1 as SEHNR and CDR2 as FQNEAQ (reference sequence). The CDR3 contains 13 residues. The CDR3 is CASTLSFRSPLHF. The CDR3 DNA reads as TGTGCCAGCACCCTCTCTTTCAGGTCACCCCTCCACTTT.

This clone was observed a few times. This rearrangement joins TRBV7-9 to TRBJ1-6, with 10 bases lining up with TRBD1. The germline V gene has CDR1 SEHNR and CDR2 FQNEAQ (reference sequence). Trimming cost V 8 bases and J 8 bases; bases outside gene matches: 3. The CDR3 is made up of 13 amino acids. CDR3 residues: CASSGQGDSPLHF. The CDR3 bases are TGTGCCAGCTCCGGACAGGGGGATTCACCCCTCCACTTT.

In its sample, this clone was seen once. The J gene is TRBJ1-3, the V gene TRBV29-1; tentatively, D is TRBD1 (6 bases). The CDR3 length is 13 residues. Trimming shortened V by 4 bases and J by 3 bases, and 10 bases separated the two germline ends. Germline V gene lookup returns CDR1 SQVTM and CDR2 ANQGSEA. Here the CDR3 reads CSVAGTLGNTIYF. CDR3 DNA: TGCAGCGTTGCCGGGACACTTGGAAACACCATATATTTT.

This sequence joins TRBV20-1 and TRBJ2-3; D not resolved. The CDR3 consists of 13 residues. V shed 3 bases and J shed 9 bases, with 16 bases lying between them. Germline V gene lookup returns CDR1 DFQATT and CDR2 SNEGSKA (reference sequence). Here the CDR3 reads CSASRPAGVTQYF. The DNA for the CDR3 is TGCAGTGCTAGTAGACCCGCCGGCGTCACGCAGTATTTT.

The V call is TRBV12-3 or TRBV12-4, the J call TRBJ1-5; no clear D gene. This CDR3 is built from 13 residues. V was pared by 6 bases and J by 5 bases, with 11 bases between. The CDR3 DNA sequence: TGTGCCAGCAGCCGGGCGGAGCATCAGCCCCAGCATTTT. Translating gives CASSRAEHQPQHF.

CDR3 sequence (DNA): TGTGCCAGCAGTTTGGGGACAGCGTACCAAGAGACCCAGTACTTC. This codes for CASSLGTAYQETQYF. The chain joins TRBV28 to TRBJ2-5; 7 bases map to TRBD1. The CDR3 is 15 amino acids. J lost 0 bases, V lost 3 bases, and 4 bases had no gene match. Germline V gene data show CDR1 as MDHEN and CDR2 as SYDVKM.

This chain joins TRBV3-1 (or the pseudogene TRBV3-2) and TRBJ2-7; 7 bases align to TRBD1. The CDR3 has 15 amino acids. Germline V gene lookup returns CDR1 LGHDT and CDR2 YNNKEL (reference sequence). J gave up 7 bases and V 0 bases, and 9 bases lay outside the gene matches. CDR3 nucleotide sequence: TGTGCCAGCAGCCAAGATTTAGACAGGGTGAGGGAGCAGTACTTC. This translates into CASSQDLDRVREQYF.

This clone occurred a few times. This chain uses TRBV6-5 with TRBJ2-7; no definite D call. Per germline, CDR1 MNHEY and CDR2 SVGAGI. The CDR3 has 11 residues. Trimming cost V 7 bases and J 10 bases, with 14 bases left between them. For the CDR3, the DNA is TGTGCCAGCACGGTGGGCCAGATTCAGTACTTC. Amino acids: CASTVGQIQYF.

The chain joins TRBV7-3 to TRBJ2-1; D perhaps matches TRBD2 (6 bases). V was pared by 4 bases and J by 10 bases, with 20 bases between. The CDR3 is 15 amino acids. Germline assignment: CDR1 SGHTA and CDR2 FQGTGA. The CDR3 loop is CASSSYPDWRGEQFF. The CDR3 bases are TGTGCCAGCAGCTCTTACCCGGACTGGAGGGGAGAGCAGTTCTTC. The full variable domain, completed using reference TRBV7-3 and TRBJ2-1, is GAGVSQTPSNKVTEKGKYVELRCDPISGHTALYWYRQSLGQGPEFLIYFQGTGAADDSGLPNDRFFAVRPEGSVSTLKIQRTERGDSAVYLCASSSYPDWRGEQFFGPGTRLTVL.

The chain recombines TRBV9 with TRBJ1-1; a weak D match, TRBD1 (6 bases). Deletions cut 4 bases from V and 4 bases from J, with 17 bases between. CDR1 SGDLS and CDR2 YYNGEE come from the germline V gene. This CDR3 spans 15 amino acids. DNA of the CDR3: TGTGCCAGCAGCCCCCGAGCCAGGGGAGGCACTGAAGCTTTCTTT. This sequence encodes CASSPRARGGTEAFF.

The chain joins TRBV6-1 to TRBJ1-1; 7 bases are shared with TRBD1. This CDR3 spans 13 amino acids. J lost 0 bases, V lost 8 bases, and 3 bases had no gene match. The germline V gene encodes CDR1 MNHNS and CDR2 SASEGT. CDR3 loop: CASQGEMNTEAFF. In nucleotides, the CDR3 is TGTGCCAGCCAGGGGGAAATGAACACTGAAGCTTTCTTT.

This chain uses TRBV5-4 with TRBJ1-5; weak D call: TRBD1 (6 bases). V was cut by 4 bases and J by 5 bases, with 13 bases left in between. Germline CDR1 and CDR2: SGHNT and YYREEE (reference sequence). The CDR3 runs 14 residues. CDR3 bases: TGTGCCAGCAGCATACAGGGTCGCGATCAGCCCCAGCATTTT. Its protein product is CASSIQGRDQPQHF.

The gene calls are TRBV30 and TRBJ1-1; maybe TRBD1 (5 bases). V was shortened by 3 bases and J by 6 bases, with 17 bases between the two germline ends. There are 14 residues in the CDR3. From germline, CDR1 is GTSNPN and CDR2 SVGIG (reference sequence). This chain's CDR3 is CAWRDRGVVPEAFF. The CDR3 coding sequence is TGTGCCTGGAGAGATAGGGGAGTAGTTCCTGAAGCTTTCTTT.

This rearrangement joins TRBV19 to TRBJ2-4; D unclear. The CDR3 spans 12 residues. Germline CDR1 reads LNHDA; CDR2 reads SQIVND (reference sequence). V lost 7 bases and J 2 bases, leaving 6 bases between the germline ends. CDR3 sequence (DNA): TGTGCCAGTAAGGCGACCAAAAACATTCAGTACTTC. This translates into CASKATKNIQYF.

The chain links TRBV4-1 to TRBJ2-1, with D possibly being TRBD2 (6 bases). The germline gives CDR1 MGHRA, CDR2 YSYEKL. This CDR3 is 16 amino acids long. Trimming cost V 0 bases and J 7 bases, with 16 bases left between them. As DNA, the CDR3 is TGCGCCAGCAGCCAAGATCCGGGACTTAGAGATAATGAGCAGTTCTTC. This codes for CASSQDPGLRDNEQFF.

The CDR3 coding sequence is TGTGCCAGCAGTCAACAGCGGGGTACGCAGTATTTT. The encoded protein is CASSQQRGTQYF. The J gene is TRBJ2-3, the V gene TRBV6-5; 7 bases align to TRBD2. Losses at the gene ends were 5 bases for V and 8 bases for J; bases not matched to a gene: 4. There are 12 residues in the CDR3. Germline assignment: CDR1 MNHEY and CDR2 SVGAGI.

In DNA form, the CDR3 reads TGTGCCAGCAGCTTCCACCAGAACACTGAAGCTTTCTTT. This gives the protein CASSFHQNTEAFF. V usage is TRBV11-3 and J usage is TRBJ1-1; D remains unclear. V was trimmed by 3 bases and J by 1 base, leaving 6 bases between them. This CDR3 is built from 13 residues. CDR1 and CDR2 from the germline V gene are SGHNT and YENEEA.